This T cell receptor (beta chain) was sequenced during a study of T-cell reconstitution after alpha-beta-depleted transplantation in children listed by TCRdb under 2016. Turning to the overall study: Using TCR repertoire profiling, the study quantitatively followed how T-cell immune reconstitution unfolded in children after TCRalphabeta/CD19-depleted allogeneic hematopoietic cell transplantation.

Library prep was done by PCR. The instrument was an Illumina HiSeq 2500. TCR library preparation used molecular barcoding, with unique molecular identifiers applied to normalize quantification of the TCRbeta repertoire. In TCRdb, the public reads were trimmed at Q25 with fastp and aligned with MiXCR, with productive beta chains retained. For every CDR3 protein sequence, its rows merge into one entry that carries the most common genes and DNA. The sample contains 580,000 or so distinct CDR3 sequences, 23% of them found a single time. Roughly 14% of the sample is taken by the ten largest. What this sample's treatment or condition label stands for: allogeneic hematopoietic cell transplantation with graft depleted of TCRalphabeta T cells and CD19 B cells. The children who served as transplant recipients had been given grafts of TCRalphabeta/CD19-depleted allogeneic hematopoietic cells. Between the V and J ends, shortened by 5 bases and 1 base respectively, the junction contains 11 bases. CDR1 and CDR2, per the germline V gene (reference sequence), are DFQATT and SNEGSKA. The CDR3 contains 13 residues, cysteine and phenylalanine counted. The retained sequence is limited to the CDR3, 39 bases, with the frame set at the first base.

Study-wide conclusions, independent of this receptor: In some patients, the high TCRbeta diversity seen at day 60 was put down to recipient T cells and intrathymic progenitors that had survived conditioning. The apparently early alphabetaT-cell count recovery about two months after transplant was reportedly dependent on only several hundred rapidly expanded clones derived from non-depleted graft cells. The frequencies of hyperexpanded clones fell over the following months, and after one year, T-cell counts and TCRbeta diversity were mostly attributed to newly produced T cells.

For this clonotype: Its antigen has not been determined. Base qualities are not at hand, and no much larger clone is one base apart.

This chain is built from TRBV20-1 and TRBJ2-5; the D gene lacks a confident call. The sequenced sample was PBMCs, mostly from graft donor cells, obtained 360 days after TCRalphabeta/CD19-depleted stem cell transplant. This TCR came from a boy younger than two who had a stem cell transplant for acute myeloid leukemia, so the T cells may come from the graft donor. The nucleotide sequence is given as TGCAGTGCTTTGTTACCCCCCCAAGAGACCCAGTACTTC. This translates into CSALLPPQETQYF.